One and the same sample provided the 30 T cell receptor beta chains below, sequenced in a study of post-analysis software for immune sequencing data. Study findings and constraints: Controls had lower frequencies than patients of a few TRBV segments, which included TRBV5-6, TRBV5-1 and TRBV20-1.

These receptors' targets are unknown. Included in the TCR beta cDNA libraries were unique molecular identifiers. MiXCR was run by TCRdb on the PCR reads, yielding one entry per CDR3 protein. The sample lists roughly 700,000 distinct CDR3 sequences, about 32% occurring once. Sequenced material: blood. The receptors originated from a girl aged 5-17 years with multiple sclerosis.

This rearrangement joins TRBV12-3 or TRBV12-4 to TRBJ1-2; no definite D call. Deletions cut 8 bases from V and 1 base from J, with 14 bases between. The CDR3 totals 14 residues. The CDR3 region is CASGPARVNYGYTF. CDR3 sequence (DNA): TGTGCCAGCGGCCCAGCGCGAGTTAACTATGGCTACACCTTC.

In its sample, this clonotype was seen a few times. J is TRBJ2-7 and V is TRBV14; 7 bases are a match to TRBD1. Germline V CDR1 and CDR2: SGHDN, FVKESK. V trimming: 4 bases; J trimming: 0 bases; junction bases outside the gene matches: 6. The CDR3 has 15 residues. CDR3 protein: CASSRATGNSYEQYF. DNA of the CDR3: TGTGCCAGCAGCCGAGCGACAGGGAACTCCTACGAGCAGTACTTC.

This chain joins TRBV3-1 and TRBJ2-7; 9 positions match TRBD2. The CDR3 has 15 amino acids. The V gene's germline CDR1 is LGHDT and CDR2 YNNKEL (reference sequence). V shed 2 bases, J shed 2 bases, and the junction held 4 bases outside the gene matches. The CDR3 DNA reads as TGTGCCAGCAGCCAATTAGCGGGAGTAGCCTACGAGCAGTACTTC. It encodes CASSQLAGVAYEQYF.

This chain uses TRBV20-1 with TRBJ2-7; 7 bases are a match to TRBD2. The length of the CDR3 is 13 residues. Germline V gene lookup returns CDR1 DFQATT and CDR2 SNEGSKA (reference sequence). Unmatched junction bases numbered 6, after V lost 5 bases and J lost 2 bases. CDR3 in amino acids: CSARGDRPYEQYF. The CDR3, as DNA: TGCAGTGCTCGGGGGGACCGACCCTACGAGCAGTACTTC.

This clonotype was seen only a few times. The gene calls are TRBV7-2 and TRBJ2-3, with D hard to call. Trimming took off 2 bases at V and 6 bases at J, with 15 bases between the two ends. CDR3 size: 15 residues. Germline loops: CDR1 SGHTA, CDR2 FQGNSA. CDR3 in DNA: TGTGCCAGCAGCTTAATGACGGGTCGTAGGGATACGCAGTATTTT. Its protein is CASSLMTGRRDTQYF.

Only a few counts were recorded for this clonotype. The rearrangement links TRBV20-1 to TRBJ2-5, with 12 bases identical to TRBD1. Per germline, CDR1 DFQATT and CDR2 SNEGSKA (reference sequence). CDR3 length: 15 residues. The V segment lost 3 bases and the J segment 5 bases; nucleotides outside the gene matches: 7. CDR3 DNA sequence: TGCAGTGCTAGGGATGGGACAGGGGGCTTCGAGACCCAGTACTTC. Protein sequence: CSARDGTGGFETQYF.

This clonotype was picked up a small number of times. The chain carries TRBV7-2 and TRBJ2-1, with 8 positions matching TRBD2. The CDR3 covers 17 residues. CDR1 is SGHTA and CDR2 is FQGNSA in the germline V gene. V trimming: 3 bases; J trimming: 7 bases; junction bases outside the gene matches: 14. CDR3 in amino acids: CASSFASIGSGANEQFF. CDR3 DNA: TGTGCCAGCAGCTTTGCGTCGATAGGTAGCGGGGCTAATGAGCAGTTCTTC.

In this sample, this clonotype turned up a few times. The chain recombines TRBV18 with TRBJ2-7; D is perhaps TRBD2 (6 bases). V lost 6 bases to trimming and J lost 4 bases, with 13 bases between them. Germline assignment: CDR1 KGHSH and CDR2 LQKENI. The CDR3 length is 13 residues. The CDR3 here is CASSRDGVYEQYF. The CDR3 bases are TGTGCCAGCTCGCGGGACGGAGTATACGAGCAGTACTTC.

The table lists this clonotype with a few counts. The rearrangement links TRBV6-5 to TRBJ2-1, with D perhaps TRBD1 or TRBD2 (5 bases each). The CDR3 loop spans 14 amino acids. Trimming stripped 7 bases from V and 6 bases from J, with 16 bases between. Per the germline V gene, CDR1 is MNHEY and CDR2 is SVGAGI. The CDR3 here is CASTRGSQGNEQFF. The CDR3, as DNA: TGTGCCAGCACGAGGGGTTCTCAGGGCAATGAGCAGTTCTTC.

There are a few counts of this clonotype. The V gene is TRBV4-1, the J gene TRBJ2-2; 7 nucleotides align to TRBD2. The CDR3 is 15 amino acids. Germline V gene lookup returns CDR1 MGHRA and CDR2 YSYEKL. V shed 3 bases and J 1 base; nucleotides not matched to a gene: 2. CDR3 residues: CASSHGEGNTGELFF. In DNA, the CDR3 is TGCGCCAGCAGCCACGGGGAGGGGAACACCGGGGAGCTGTTTTTT.

This clonotype was observed a few times. This chain links TRBV20-1 with TRBJ2-7, with D possibly called TRBD1 or TRBD2 (5 bases each). V lost 5 bases, J lost 2 bases, and 19 bases lay in between. This CDR3 region has 15 residues. CDR1 is DFQATT and CDR2 is SNEGSKA in the germline V gene (reference sequence). The CDR3 nucleotides are TGCAGTGCTGGGGACCTCGGACGTCCAACCTACGAGCAGTACTTC. Its translation is CSAGDLGRPTYEQYF.

In its sample, this clonotype was seen a few times. The rearrangement uses TRBV6-4 and TRBJ2-5, with a possible D match to TRBD1 (6 bases). The end of the DNA is better explained by TRBJ2-7, so the J call may be wrong. The CDR3 is 13 amino acids. CDR1 MRHNA and CDR2 SNTAGT come from the germline V gene. The CDR3 reads CASSIQGFHEQYF. For the CDR3, the DNA is TGTGCCAGCAGTATACAGGGTTTCCACGAGCAGTACTTC.

This clonotype has more than one count but fewer than ten. The chain joins TRBV28 to TRBJ2-1; D is ambiguous. Trimming pared 3 bases from V and 9 bases from J, leaving 15 bases between. Looked up from germline, CDR1 is MDHEN and CDR2 is SYDVKM. The CDR3 covers 14 residues. CDR3 sequence: CASSFSGPRVEQFF. As DNA, the CDR3 is TGTGCCAGCAGTTTCTCTGGACCGCGAGTTGAGCAGTTCTTC.

This clonotype was detected only a few times. The chain is built from TRBV5-1 and TRBJ2-5; weak D call: TRBD2 (7 bases). V lost 0 bases to trimming and J lost 4 bases, with 16 bases between them. Germline CDR1 reads SGHRS; CDR2 reads YFSETQ. The CDR3 runs 16 residues. CDR3 bases: TGCGCCAGCAGCTTGGATGTCGGGGGGCTTGGAGAGACCCAGTACTTC. It yields the protein CASSLDVGGLGETQYF.

V and J are TRBV5-1 and TRBJ2-7; D is possibly TRBD2 (6 bases). This CDR3 has 15 residues. V lost 0 bases and J 6 bases, leaving 16 bases between the germline ends. CDR1 is SGHRS, CDR2 YFSETQ, per germline. The CDR3 region is CASSLAGSGATEQYF. The DNA of the CDR3 is TGCGCCAGCAGCTTGGCGGGATCGGGAGCGACCGAGCAGTACTTC.

J is TRBJ2-2 and V is TRBV6-5, with D possibly matching TRBD1 (6 bases). This CDR3 is 14 amino acids long. Germline CDR1 and CDR2: MNHEY and SVGAGI. With 11 bases removed from V and 3 bases from J, the gap between germline ends came to 16 bases. The CDR3 reads CACLPHRDTGELFF. The CDR3 DNA reads TGTGCCTGCCTCCCTCACAGGGACACCGGGGAGCTGTTTTTT.

V is TRBV7-8 and J is TRBJ2-7, with a tentative D call TRBD2 (6 bases). The CDR3 consists of 15 residues. Germline CDR1 reads SGHVS; CDR2 reads FQNEAQ. V lost 1 base, J lost 10 bases, and 20 bases lay in between. CDR3 amino acids: CASSLVVLAWEAQYF. In nucleotides, the CDR3 is TGTGCCAGCAGCTTAGTTGTGCTAGCTTGGGAGGCCCAGTACTTC.

This clonotype was counted a few times. CDR3 in amino acids: CASSPGAKQENGYTF. CDR3 in DNA: TGTGCCAGCTCACCGGGAGCGAAACAGGAGAATGGCTACACCTTC. The chain joins TRBV18 to TRBJ1-2, with a possible D match to TRBD1 (5 bases). Germline CDR1 reads KGHSH; CDR2 reads LQKENI. The CDR3 totals 15 residues. V shed 3 bases and J shed 6 bases, with 17 bases lying between them. Together with reference TRBV18 and TRBJ1-2, the CDR3 gives the full variable domain: NAGVMQNPRHLVRRRGQEARLRCSPMKGHSHVYWYRQLPEEGLKFMVYLQKENIIDESGMPKERFSAEFPKEGPSILRIQQVVRGDSAAYFCASSPGAKQENGYTFGSGTRLTVV.

This clonotype was seen a handful of times. V and J are TRBV20-1 and TRBJ2-1, with unresolved D. The CDR3 length is 15 residues. Trimming removed 3 bases at V and 0 bases at J, with 12 bases between. In germline, CDR1 is DFQATT, CDR2 SNEGSKA (reference sequence). The CDR3 spells CSASLPPSSYNEQFF. CDR3 nucleotide sequence: TGCAGTGCTAGCTTGCCGCCTAGCTCCTACAATGAGCAGTTCTTC.

The rearrangement links TRBV9 to TRBJ2-1; 12 bases are a match to TRBD1. V was pared by 0 bases and J by 6 bases, with 4 bases of the junction left unmatched. Germline V lookup: CDR1 SGDLS, CDR2 YYNGEE. The length of the CDR3 is 16 residues. CDR3 bases: TGTGCCAGCAGCGTAGAGGGACAGGGGGCTAGCAATGAGCAGTTCTTC. Its translation: CASSVEGQGASNEQFF.

This clonotype was counted at least ten times. This chain uses TRBV7-9 with TRBJ2-1, with no clear D. Germline CDR1 and CDR2: SEHNR and FQNEAQ (reference sequence). V lost 0 bases and J 7 bases, leaving 4 bases between the germline ends. There are 12 residues in the CDR3. CDR3 in DNA: TGTGCCAGCAGCTTAGCCTTAAATGAGCAGTTCTTC. Translated, it gives CASSLALNEQFF.

This clonotype was found a few times. The rearrangement uses TRBV10-3 and TRBJ2-5, with TRBD2 matching 11 bases. Trimming at V came to 6 bases and at J to 11 bases, leaving 23 bases not matched to a gene. Germline CDR1 reads ENHRY; CDR2 reads SYGVKD. The CDR3 covers 18 residues. The CDR3 spells CAISPGQGGLAGGDEQYF. The CDR3 bases are TGTGCCATCAGCCCGGGACAGGGAGGACTAGCGGGCGGGGATGAGCAGTACTTC.

The chain carries TRBV5-1 and TRBJ1-2; a possible D gene is TRBD1 (5 bases). The ends were cut back, 2 bases at V and 8 bases at J, with 13 bases in the middle. In germline, CDR1 is SGHRS, CDR2 YFSETQ. There are 13 residues in the CDR3. CDR3: CASSFTGGRGYTF. The CDR3 DNA reads as TGCGCCAGCAGCTTTACGGGGGGGAGAGGCTACACCTTC. The full variable domain, rest sourced from reference TRBV5-1 and TRBJ1-2, is KAGVTQTPRYLIKTRGQQVTLSCSPISGHRSVSWYQQTPGQGLQFLFEYFSETQRNKGNFPGRFSGRQFSNSRSEMNVSTLELGDSALYLCASSFTGGRGYTFGSGTRLTVV.

A few counts support this clonotype. CDR3 sequence reads: CASSPLGGPASYNEQFF. CDR3 in DNA: TGTGCCAGCAGTCCCCTTGGCGGGCCCGCATCCTACAATGAGCAGTTCTTC. The chain employs TRBV12-3 or TRBV12-4 and TRBJ2-1, with D possibly matching TRBD2 (5 bases). The CDR3 sequence is 17 residues long. V lost 5 bases to trimming and J lost 1 base, with 18 bases between them.

This chain connects TRBV19 to TRBJ2-1; TRBD1 might be the D (5 bases). CDR1 is LNHDA, CDR2 SQIVND, per germline (reference sequence). Between the trimmed V and J ends, which lost 2 bases and 0 bases, there was a span of 11 bases. The CDR3 length is 16 residues. CDR3 residues: CASSIRGSNSYNEQFF. In nucleotides, the CDR3 is TGTGCCAGTAGTATAAGGGGCAGCAACTCCTACAATGAGCAGTTCTTC.

In this sample, this clonotype turned up a few times. The junction shows a germline mismatch at one end, possibly a read error. This rearrangement joins TRBV9 to TRBJ2-3; maybe TRBD1 (6 bases). The CDR3 runs to 14 residues. Germline values: CDR1 SGDLS, CDR2 YYNGEE. The CDR3 bases are TGTGCCGGCAGCTTAAGACAGGCCACAGATACGCAGTATTTT. As protein: CAGSLRQATDTQYF.

The chain combines TRBV20-1 with TRBJ1-5, with 9 bases matching TRBD1. Germline trimming cut 4 bases from V and 0 bases from J; bases unmatched to any gene: 10. Germline lookup yields CDR1 DFQATT and CDR2 SNEGSKA (reference sequence). There are 17 residues in the CDR3. The CDR3 region is CSATKATGGYSNQPQHF. CDR3 in DNA: TGCAGTGCTACGAAGGCGACAGGGGGTTATAGCAATCAGCCCCAGCATTTT.

This clonotype was counted only a few times. The genes are TRBV29-1 and TRBJ2-7, with 7 positions matching TRBD1. Germline-derived CDR1 and CDR2 are SQVTM and ANQGSEA. J was trimmed by 2 bases and V by 6 bases; bases with no gene match: 10. CDR3 length: 14 amino acids. The CDR3 protein is CSVQAGTVTYEQYF. CDR3 coding DNA: TGCAGCGTCCAGGCCGGGACAGTAACCTACGAGCAGTACTTC.

J is TRBJ1-2 and V is TRBV2; D gene ambiguous. CDR1 and CDR2 (germline): SNHLY, FYNNEI. V was shortened by 7 bases and J by 5 bases, with 11 bases between the two germline ends. The CDR3 runs 12 residues. The CDR3 DNA reads TGTGCCAGCACTCCAGTGGGGTATGGCTACACCTTC. Translating gives CASTPVGYGYTF. Full variable domain (rest looked up from reference TRBV2 and TRBJ1-2): EPEVTQTPSHQVTQMGQEVILRCVPISNHLYFYWYRQILGQKVEFLVSFYNNEISEKSEIFDDQFSVERPDGSNFTLKIRSTKLEDSAMYFCASTPVGYGYTFGSGTRLTVV.

This clonotype was counted a few times. CDR3 region: CASSSSGAYGEQYF. The CDR3 DNA reads TGTGCCAGCAGCTCCAGCGGGGCTTATGGAGAGCAGTACTTC. The V and J genes are TRBV7-2 and TRBJ2-7, with 7 nucleotides matching TRBD2. Trimming at V came to 4 bases and at J to 7 bases, leaving 10 bases not matched to a gene. The CDR3 covers 14 residues. Germline-derived CDR1 and CDR2 are SGHTA and FQGNSA.